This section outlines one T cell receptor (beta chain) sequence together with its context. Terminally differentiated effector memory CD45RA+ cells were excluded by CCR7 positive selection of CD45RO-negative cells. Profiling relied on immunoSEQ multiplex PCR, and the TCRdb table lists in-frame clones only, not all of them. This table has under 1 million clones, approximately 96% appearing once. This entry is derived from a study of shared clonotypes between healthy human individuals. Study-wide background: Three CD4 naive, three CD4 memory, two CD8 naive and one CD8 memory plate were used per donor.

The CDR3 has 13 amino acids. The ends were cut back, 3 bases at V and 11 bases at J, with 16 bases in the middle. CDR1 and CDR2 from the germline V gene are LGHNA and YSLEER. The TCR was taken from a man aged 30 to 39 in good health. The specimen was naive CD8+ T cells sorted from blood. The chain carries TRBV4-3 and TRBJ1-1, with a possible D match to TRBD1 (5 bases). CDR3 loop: CASSQFRGRMAFF. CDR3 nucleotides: TGCGCCAGCAGCCAGTTCCGGGGGAGAATGGCTTTCTTT.